The subject of this entry is one T cell receptor beta chain. Its specific antigen is unknown. Base qualities were left out, and no much larger clone turns up one base away. CDR1 and CDR2 are read off the germline V gene (reference sequence) as LNHDA and SQIVND. V and J are trimmed by 10 bases and 3 bases, and the gene matches miss 11 bases of the junction. Spanning cysteine to phenylalanine, the CDR3 consists of 15 amino acids. The retained sequence is limited to the CDR3, 45 bases, with the frame set at the first base. This record belongs to a study of glioma-infiltrating T cells after dendritic cell vaccination (dated by TCRdb to 2016 to 2018). The study in broad terms: A cohort of approximately 15 glioblastoma patients from Phase I and II dendritic cell vaccination trials was included, of whom 9 were newly diagnosed and 6 had recurrent disease. Patients received autologous tumor lysate-pulsed dendritic cell vaccination between about 2002 and 2013. To make the vaccine, monocyte-derived dendritic cells were cultured for seven days with IL-4 and GM-CSF and then pulsed overnight with autologous tumor lysate. Patients received three intradermal dendritic cell vaccine injections at biweekly intervals in the arm below the axilla. Tumor-infiltrating lymphocyte content was quantified and tumor and blood repertoires were compared in dendritic cell-vaccinated glioblastoma patients by deep sequencing of TCR beta CDR3 regions. Survival after dendritic cell vaccination was correlated with TCR sequencing metrics, including TIL content and tumor-blood repertoire overlap. Points the paper makes about the study in general: Higher estimated pretreatment TIL content predicted longer time to progression and overall survival after dendritic cell vaccination. The cohort was small and heterogeneous, only a few patients had full blood and tumor sets, and even fewer had initial-recurrent tumor pairs. No direct relationship between TCR clonality and survival was found, suggesting a diverse polyclonal response may matter. The three-group TCR overlap response model was described as speculative and requiring prospective validation.

In light of the paper, this sample's time point label describes: after dendritic cell vaccination, including at tumor progression/relapse. Selection of patients required sufficient residual fresh-frozen tumor tissue and over two years of available survival data. None of the glioblastoma patients carried an isocitrate dehydrogenase mutation, although molecular status otherwise varied. PBMC were collected before vaccination, two weeks after the third vaccination, and at tumor progression if tumor progression occurred. The Qiagen DNeasy Blood extraction Kit was used for extraction of genomic DNA. TCRB CDR3 regions were amplified from roughly 1.8 ug genomic DNA, or all available DNA if less, using the immunoSEQ assay. Multiplex PCR used 60 forward primers for TCR V beta segments and 13 reverse primers for J beta segments. To estimate the number of reads per starting template, synthetic control templates were added to each sample at limiting dilution. The Illumina HiSeq System generated sequencing reads of 87 bp. Concerning the study's data processing: PCR and sequencing errors were removed by a nearest neighbor algorithm that merged closely related sequences. TCR overlap was measured as the percentage of unique tumor TCR beta sequences also present in the same patient's peripheral blood. TCRdb retrieved this table from immuneACCESS and kept in-frame rearrangements only. Not all clones are present; in checked studies, unresolved V genes account for under half, and no reason is known for the remainder. Clone size and the V and J calls come from that table; the DNA yielded D and trimming. The sample profile shows 9,500 to 13,000 clones; roughly 86% of them were found once. The ten largest clones take up over 40% of the sample.

The chain is made from TRBV19 and TRBJ2-1, and TRBD2 matches 8 of the central bases. The sequenced sample was blood, obtained after dendritic cell vaccination. The TCR originated in a human donor with glioblastoma. The DNA reads as follows: TGTGCCACAAGCCGGGAGGGGACGAACTACAATGAGCAGTTCTTC. It translates as CATSREGTNYNEQFF.